The next 24 T cell receptor beta chains were all read from a single sample in a study of blood T cell dynamics during melanoma immunotherapy. Clones were sequenced by immunoSEQ multiplex PCR, and TCRdb holds only the in-frame ones, with some missing. The data hold about 12,000 clones, with approximately 88% observed a single time. Time point noted: pre-treatment baseline. The sequencing used blood, collected from a patient treated with checkpoint blockade. The receptors were sampled from a human donor with melanoma.

V gene TRBV4-3 combines with J gene TRBJ2-3, with 7 bases aligning to TRBD2. Germline CDR1 reads LGHNA; CDR2 reads YSLEER. The CDR3 contains 16 residues. J was trimmed by 5 bases and V by 0 bases; bases with no gene match: 8. The CDR3 region has the DNA TGCGCCAGCAGCCAAGATCCGGGAGGTTCGGGAGATACGCAGTATTTT. Translating it yields CASSQDPGGSGDTQYF.

The gene calls are TRBV11-3 and TRBJ2-1; TRBD2 matches at 13 bases. The germline V gene has CDR1 SGHNT and CDR2 YENEEA. The CDR3 totals 17 residues. V dropped 4 bases and J dropped 7; count of bases not matched to a gene: 10. CDR3 loop: CASSSQPGLAGRNEQFF. The DNA of the CDR3 is TGTGCCAGCAGCTCACAACCGGGACTAGCGGGGAGGAATGAGCAGTTCTTC.

Notes on this clone: A junction boundary mismatches the germline segment, possibly from a read error. J is TRBJ1-6 and V is TRBV27, with TRBD1 as a possible D gene (5 bases). The germline V gene encodes CDR1 MNHEY and CDR2 SMNVEV (reference sequence). This CDR3 spans 17 amino acids. The CDR3 DNA is TGTGCCAGCAGTCTATCCATGCTAGACAGTCGTGGTTCGCCCCTCCACTTT. It codes for CASSLSMLDSRGSPLHF.

V is TRBV6-5 and J is TRBJ1-1; D remains ambiguous. Germline lookup yields CDR1 MNHEY and CDR2 SVGAGI. The CDR3 is 10 residues long. The ends were cut back, 9 bases at V and 11 bases at J, with 13 bases in the middle. The CDR3 nucleotides are TGTGCCAGTGGATCCGTAGAGGCTTTCTTT. Amino acids: CASGSVEAFF.

The CDR3 DNA is TGTGCCAGCAAACCGACAGGTCGGTGGGAAAAACTGTTTTTT. It codes for CASKPTGRWEKLFF. This chain joins TRBV6-5 and TRBJ1-4; possibly TRBD1 for D (6 bases). The germline CDR1 and CDR2 sequences are MNHEY and SVGAGI. V lost 7 bases, J lost 8 bases, and 17 bases lay in between. CDR3 length: 14 residues.

The chain employs TRBV7-3 and TRBJ2-7; no clear D. Germline-derived CDR1 and CDR2 are SGHTA and FQGTGA. The CDR3 consists of 11 residues. V was trimmed by 2 bases and J by 7 bases, leaving 6 bases between them. CDR3 DNA: TGTGCCAGCAGCTTATATCGGGAGCAGTACTTC. Translating gives CASSLYREQYF.

This chain uses TRBV9 with TRBJ2-7; D is perhaps TRBD2 (6 bases). The CDR3 is 14 residues long. The V end was cut by 0 bases, the J end by 3 bases, with 10 bases between. Germline assignment: CDR1 SGDLS and CDR2 YYNGEE. The CDR3 region has the DNA TGTGCCAGCAGCGTAGAGGAGGGTGACTACGAGCAGTACTTC. This codes for CASSVEEGDYEQYF.

V is TRBV21-1 and J is TRBJ2-1; the D call TRBD1 from the table was never checked on the DNA. TRBV21-1 counts as a pseudogene. The CDR3 length is 17 residues. The CDR3 region has the DNA TGTGCCAGCAGCAAACCTAATACAGGGGGTAGATGGGATGAGCAGTTCTTC. It codes for CASSKPNTGGRWDEQFF.

The J gene is TRBJ2-2, the V gene TRBV6-5; D gene ambiguous. V was shortened by 2 bases and J by 9 bases, with 10 bases between the two germline ends. Germline-derived CDR1 and CDR2 are MNHEY and SVGAGI. The CDR3 consists of 13 residues. The CDR3 coding sequence is TGTGCCAGCAGTTACGCCGGGTTCCGGGAGCTGTTTTTT. It specifies CASSYAGFRELFF.

This chain links TRBV25-1 with TRBJ2-4, with D possibly being TRBD2 (5 bases). The CDR3 length is 12 residues. Germline V lookup: CDR1 MGHDK, CDR2 SYGVNS. Trimming removed 8 bases from V and 8 bases from J, with 13 bases in between. The CDR3 DNA is TGTGCCAGCTATGGAGGACCCGACATTCAGTACTTC. The encoded protein is CASYGGPDIQYF.

V is TRBV11-2 and J is TRBJ1-1; unclear D gene. Per germline, CDR1 SGHAT and CDR2 FQNNGV. Trimming pared 0 bases from V and 5 bases from J, leaving 10 bases between. CDR3 size: 14 residues. The CDR3 protein is CASSLDLGETEAFF. As DNA, the CDR3 is TGTGCCAGCAGCTTAGATCTTGGAGAAACTGAAGCTTTCTTT.

The V call is TRBV4-3, the J call TRBJ2-1; D ambiguous. In germline, CDR1 is LGHNA, CDR2 YSLEER. The length of the CDR3 is 15 residues. The V and J ends lost 1 base and 6 bases respectively, with 13 bases between them. The CDR3 DNA is TGCGCCAGCAGCCAAGTACGTCTAAGTGGCAATGAGCAGTTCTTC. This gives the protein CASSQVRLSGNEQFF.

The J gene is TRBJ2-3, the V gene TRBV5-5, with 8 bases matching TRBD2. This CDR3 is 16 amino acids long. Trimming removed 4 bases from V and 1 base from J; junction bases left unmatched: 8. The germline V gene has CDR1 SGHKS and CDR2 YYEKEE (reference sequence). The CDR3 reads CASSPDSGKGTDTQYF. As DNA, the CDR3 is TGTGCCAGCAGCCCAGATAGCGGGAAGGGCACAGATACGCAGTATTTT.

This clone was seen only a few times. The chain carries TRBV4-2 and TRBJ2-7; D may be TRBD1 or TRBD2 (5 bases each). Germline assignment: CDR1 LGHNA and CDR2 YNFKEQ. Trimming removed 0 bases from V and 3 bases from J, with 12 bases in between. The CDR3 is made up of 15 amino acids. CDR3: CASSQEAVGDYEQYF. CDR3 DNA sequence: TGTGCCAGCAGCCAAGAAGCAGTGGGGGACTACGAGCAGTACTTC.

The rearrangement links TRBV9 to TRBJ1-1; no clear D. CDR3 size: 13 residues. The germline V and J ends were trimmed by 1 base and 6 bases, with 10 bases remaining between them. Germline V CDR1 and CDR2: SGDLS, YYNGEE. The CDR3 nucleotides are TGTGCCAGCAGCGTATTGGGAGGCCCTGAAGCTTTCTTT. As protein: CASSVLGGPEAFF.

The chain is built from TRBV19 and TRBJ2-5, with 8 bases aligning to TRBD2. With V trimmed by 4 bases and J by 5 bases, 15 bases remained unmatched. CDR1 LNHDA and CDR2 SQIVND come from the germline V gene (reference sequence). The CDR3 runs 17 residues. The CDR3 sequence: CASSTQMTAGETETQYF. The CDR3 bases are TGTGCCAGTAGTACTCAAATGACAGCGGGAGAGACGGAGACCCAGTACTTC. The complete variable domain, with remaining parts taken from reference TRBV19 and TRBJ2-5, reads DGGITQSPKYLFRKEGQNVTLSCEQNLNHDAMYWYRQDPGQGLRLIYYSQIVNDFQKGDIAEGYSVSREKKESFPLTVTSAQKNPTAFYLCASSTQMTAGETETQYFGPGTRLLVL.

The V gene is TRBV7-9, the J gene TRBJ2-1; the D gene is possibly TRBD2 (5 bases). Deletions cut 4 bases from V and 6 bases from J, with 19 bases between. This CDR3 is 16 amino acids long. Germline V CDR1 and CDR2: SEHNR, FQNEAQ (reference sequence). DNA of the CDR3: TGTGCCAGCAGCTCAACTCTCCGGGGAGATTCCAATGAGCAGTTCTTC. It codes for CASSSTLRGDSNEQFF.

The rearrangement uses TRBV6-4 and TRBJ1-2; the match to TRBD1 covers 7 bases. Germline CDR1 reads MRHNA; CDR2 reads SNTAGT. The CDR3 has 14 amino acids. The V segment lost 3 bases and the J segment 6 bases; nucleotides outside the gene matches: 7. The CDR3: CASSESGGLDGYTF. The CDR3 DNA reads TGTGCCAGCAGTGAATCAGGGGGGTTGGATGGCTACACCTTC.

The CDR3 region has the DNA TGTGCCAGCAGTTCAATTGGGGGGATCTCCTACGAGCAGTACTTC. Its protein product is CASSSIGGISYEQYF. The J gene is TRBJ2-7, the V gene TRBV28; a possible D gene is TRBD2 (6 bases). The CDR3 is made up of 15 amino acids. The germline V and J ends were trimmed by 4 bases and 0 bases, with 13 bases remaining between them. Germline V gives CDR1 MDHEN, CDR2 SYDVKM.

This clone is a singleton in its sample. The chain has TRBV29-1 and TRBJ2-3; the match to TRBD2 covers 11 bases. This CDR3 is built from 13 residues. Germline CDR1 is SQVTM and CDR2 is ANQGSEA. The ends lost 6 bases at V and 6 bases at J; junction bases unmatched: 5. The DNA of the CDR3 is TGCAGCGTAAGACTAGCGGGGACCGATACGCAGTATTTT. Translating gives CSVRLAGTDTQYF.

This chain links TRBV11-2 with TRBJ1-1, with TRBD1 matching 8 bases. Looked up from germline, CDR1 is SGHAT and CDR2 is FQNNGV. V was clipped by 5 bases and J by 8 bases; unmatched bases: 1. The CDR3 totals 11 residues. CDR3 nucleotides: TGTGCCAGCAGCCGGGACAGGGAAGCTTTCTTT. Its translation: CASSRDREAFF. Complete variable domain (other parts from reference TRBV11-2 and TRBJ1-1): EAGVAQSPRYKIIEKRQSVAFWCNPISGHATLYWYQQILGQGPKLLIQFQNNGVVDDSQLPKDRFSAERLKGVDSTLKIQPAKLEDSAVYLCASSRDREAFFGQGTRLTVV.

The V gene is TRBV28, the J gene TRBJ1-4, with D possibly matching TRBD1 (5 bases). The germline CDR1 and CDR2 sequences are MDHEN and SYDVKM. The germline V and J ends were trimmed by 6 bases and 0 bases, with 11 bases remaining between them. The CDR3 extends over 15 amino acids. The CDR3 nucleotides are TGTGCCAGCAGGAGAGACAGCACAACTAATGAAAAACTGTTTTTT. This encodes CASRRDSTTNEKLFF.

The rearrangement joins TRBV27 to TRBJ1-4; D call uncertain. The germline V gene encodes CDR1 MNHEY and CDR2 SMNVEV (reference sequence). The V end lost 6 bases, the J end lost 0 bases, and 11 bases lay between the germline ends. The CDR3 is 15 residues long. CDR3 DNA sequence: TGTGCCAGCAGAGGACTTGGAGCAACTAATGAAAAACTGTTTTTT. Amino acid sequence: CASRGLGATNEKLFF. Together with reference TRBV27 and TRBJ1-4, the CDR3 gives the full variable domain: EAQVTQNPRYLITVTGKKLTVTCSQNMNHEYMSWYRQDPGLGLRQIYYSMNVEVTDKGDVPEGYKVSRKEKRNFPLILESPSPNQTSLYFCASRGLGATNEKLFFGSGTQLSVL.

J is TRBJ2-6 and V is TRBV6-4; 10 bases match TRBD2. The V gene's germline CDR1 is MRHNA and CDR2 SNTAGT. The CDR3 totals 20 residues. Trimming took 0 bases from V and 0 from J; bases not matched to a gene: 8. In DNA form, the CDR3 reads TGTGCCAGCAGTGACTCGAGACTAGCGGGCCAATGCTCTGGGGCCAACGTCCTGACTTTC. Translation gives CASSDSRLAGQCSGANVLTF.